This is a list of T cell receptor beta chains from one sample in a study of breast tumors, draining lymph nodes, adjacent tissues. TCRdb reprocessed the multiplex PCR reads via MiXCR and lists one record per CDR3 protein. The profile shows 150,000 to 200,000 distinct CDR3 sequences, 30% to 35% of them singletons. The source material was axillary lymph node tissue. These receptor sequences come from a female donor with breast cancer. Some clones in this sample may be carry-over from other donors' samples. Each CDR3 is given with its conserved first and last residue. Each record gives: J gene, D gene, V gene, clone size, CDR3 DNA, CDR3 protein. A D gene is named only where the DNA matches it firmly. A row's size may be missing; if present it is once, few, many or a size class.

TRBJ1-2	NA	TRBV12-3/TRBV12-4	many	TGTGCCAGCAGGGTTTACAGTTCTCCAAACTATGGCTACACCTTC	CASRVYSSPNYGYTF
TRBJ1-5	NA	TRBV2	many	TGTGCCAGCAGGGCTACACGGGGCAATCAGCCCCAGCATTTT	CASRATRGNQPQHF
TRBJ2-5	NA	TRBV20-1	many	TGCAGTGCTAGGTTAGGGAGTGAGACCCAGTACTTC	CSARLGSETQYF
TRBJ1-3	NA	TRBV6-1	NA	TGTGCCAGCAGTGGCGGCAGCAGCTCTGGAAACACCGTATATTTT	CASSGGSSSGNTVYF
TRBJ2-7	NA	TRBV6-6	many	TGTGCCAGCAGTTACGAACCGAGGCAGGGGCCGTTCTACGAGCAGTACTTC	CASSYEPRQGPFYEQYF
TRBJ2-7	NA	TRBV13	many	TGTGCCAGCAGCCAATTTAGACAACCCTACGAGCAGTACTTC	CASSQFRQPYEQYF
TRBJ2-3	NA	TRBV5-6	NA	TGTGCCAGCAGCTTAACAACCGCGGGACAATCAGCCCCGGACCATACGCAGTATTTT	CASSLTTAGQSAPDHTQYF
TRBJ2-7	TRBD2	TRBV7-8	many	TGTGCCAGCAGCTCCCACCCGGGGCGGGGGGGCCGTATAGCCCCTAGAGGCGAGCAGTACTTC	CASSSHPGRGGRIAPRGEQYF
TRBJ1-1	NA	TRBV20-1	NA	TGCAGTGCTCCAAAAACTTCGGGGGGCACTGAAGCTTTCTTT	CSAPKTSGGTEAFF
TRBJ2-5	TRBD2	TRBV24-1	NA	TGTGCCACCAGTGATATGTCTAGCGGGGTTTGGGAGACCCAGTACTTC	CATSDMSSGVWETQYF
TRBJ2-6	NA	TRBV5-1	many	TGCGCCAGCAGCTTGTTACAGGGTACTGGGGCCAACGTCCTGACTTTC	CASSLLQGTGANVLTF
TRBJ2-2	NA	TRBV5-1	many	TGCGCCAGCAGCTTGTCTCCCGGAGGGGCAACCGGGGAGCTGTTTTTT	CASSLSPGGATGELFF
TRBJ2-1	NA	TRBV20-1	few	TGCAGCTTACCACAGGCCGTTTACAATGAGCAGTTCTTC	CSLPQAVYNEQFF
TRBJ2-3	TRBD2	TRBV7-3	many	TGTGCCAGCAGCTTCCTAGCGGGGAGCACAGATACGCAGTATTTT	CASSFLAGSTDTQYF
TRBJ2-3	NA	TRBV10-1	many	TGCGCCAGCAGTGGAGGTGAACCCAGCACAGATACGCAGTATTTT	CASSGGEPSTDTQYF